A single sample gave rise to the 20 T cell receptor beta chains below, sequenced in a study of blood T cells in healthy people across ages. A second 7 to 11 cycle PCR used barcoded and J-beta primers. TCRdb recomputed calls from the 5' RACE reads with MiXCR, one row per CDR3 protein. The sample has over a million distinct CDR3 sequences; 42% are singletons. The sequenced sample consisted of blood. These receptor sequences come from a young woman in good health.

In this sample, this clonotype turned up a few times. The chain employs TRBV7-6 and TRBJ2-7; tentatively, D is TRBD1 or TRBD2 (5 bases each). The V end lost 2 bases, the J end lost 0 bases, and 11 bases lay between the germline ends. CDR3 length: 15 residues. Germline values: CDR1 SGHVS, CDR2 FNYEAQ. CDR3 in amino acids: CASSLTRGTSYEQYF. In DNA, the CDR3 is TGTGCCAGCAGCTTAACGAGGGGAACCTCCTACGAGCAGTACTTC.

The CDR3 here is CASSVAPLEGVEQYF. The CDR3 DNA reads TGTGCCAGCAGCGTAGCACCCTTGGAGGGGGTCGAGCAGTACTTC. This chain joins TRBV9 and TRBJ2-7; D possibly uses TRBD1 or TRBD2 (6 bases each). CDR1 is SGDLS and CDR2 is YYNGEE in the germline V gene. The CDR3 is 15 residues long. Trimming stripped 0 bases from V and 6 bases from J, with 16 bases between. The variable domain in full, with the rest retrieved from reference TRBV9 and TRBJ2-7, is DSGVTQTPKHLITATGQRVTLRCSPRSGDLSVYWYQQSLDQGLQFLIQYYNGEERAKGNILERFSAQQFPDLHSELNLSSLELGDSALYFCASSVAPLEGVEQYFGPGTRLTVT.

The rearrangement links TRBV18 to TRBJ2-1; a possible D gene is TRBD1 (6 bases). CDR3 length equals 16 residues. Trimming took 4 bases from V and 6 from J, leaving 19 bases between them. Germline V gene lookup returns CDR1 KGHSH and CDR2 LQKENI. CDR3 coding DNA: TGTGCCAGCTCACGGGGGAATGGGGGCCAAATCAATGAGCAGTTCTTC. This codes for CASSRGNGGQINEQFF. The whole variable domain, remainder taken from reference TRBV18 and TRBJ2-1, is NAGVMQNPRHLVRRRGQEARLRCSPMKGHSHVYWYRQLPEEGLKFMVYLQKENIIDESGMPKERFSAEFPKEGPSILRIQQVVRGDSAAYFCASSRGNGGQINEQFFGPGTRLTVL.

This chain uses TRBV2 with TRBJ1-5; a possible D gene is TRBD1 (5 bases). The CDR3 totals 15 residues. The germline CDR1 and CDR2 sequences are SNHLY and FYNNEI. Trimming pared 6 bases from V and 2 bases from J, leaving 14 bases between. The DNA of the CDR3 is TGTGCCAGCAGCATGGGCAGGGTCGGCAATCAGCCCCAGCATTTT. Translation gives CASSMGRVGNQPQHF.

Regarding this clonotype: A read error may produce the germline difference seen at one junction end. The rearrangement uses TRBV3-1 and TRBJ2-1, with D tentatively TRBD2 (6 bases). CDR1 and CDR2 from the germline V gene are LGHDT and YNNKEL (reference sequence). The CDR3 loop spans 16 amino acids. CDR3 in DNA: TGTGCCAGCAGCCAAGACGCCGGGACTCGCTACGATGAGCAGTTCTTC. This codes for CASSQDAGTRYDEQFF.

The rearrangement joins TRBV3-1 to TRBJ2-7; D is possibly TRBD1 (6 bases). V dropped 1 base and J dropped 5 bases, with 12 bases sitting between them. Germline assignment: CDR1 LGHDT and CDR2 YNNKEL (reference sequence). The length of the CDR3 is 14 residues. The CDR3 reads CASSQGPGDHEQYF. CDR3 bases: TGTGCCAGCAGCCAAGGACCAGGGGACCACGAGCAGTACTTC.

This clonotype was seen a handful of times. The V gene is TRBV2, the J gene TRBJ2-5, with TRBD2 matching over 9 bases. Trimming removed 8 bases from V and 2 bases from J; junction bases left unmatched: 6. Germline V lookup: CDR1 SNHLY, CDR2 FYNNEI. The CDR3 sequence is 14 residues long. CDR3 in amino acids: CASRDSGGQETQYF. In DNA, the CDR3 is TGTGCCAGCCGGGATAGCGGGGGACAAGAGACCCAGTACTTC.

In the case of this clonotype: Germline and junction disagree at one end, which may indicate a read error. V is TRBV7-2 and J is TRBJ2-1; 7 bases align to TRBD2. Germline V gene data show CDR1 as SGHTA and CDR2 as FQGNSA. CDR3 length equals 16 residues. This CDR3 reads CASSLAAASSYNEQFF. The CDR3 DNA reads TGTGCCAGCAGCCTAGCGGCAGCGAGCTCCTACAATGAGCAGTTCTTC.

The rearrangement uses TRBV15 and TRBJ2-1; a possible D gene is TRBD2 (5 bases). V lost 1 base and J lost 1, with 20 bases in between. The CDR3 length is 19 residues. Germline values: CDR1 LNHNV, CDR2 YYDKDF (reference sequence). The CDR3 DNA is TGTGCCACCAGCAGAGTGTTTGCGGGCCCAAATCCTTCCTACAATGAGCAGTTCTTC. Protein product: CATSRVFAGPNPSYNEQFF.

The J gene is TRBJ2-3, the V gene TRBV21-1; TRBD2 reflects the table's D call only, with no check against the DNA. TRBV21-1 corresponds to a pseudogene. CDR3 length equals 15 residues. CDR3 sequence reads: CGSSQHSGVPDTQYF. The CDR3 DNA reads as TGTGGCAGCAGCCAACATAGCGGGGTCCCAGATACGCAGTATTTT.

This clonotype has only one observation. CDR3 sequence: CASSLPQRGDIQYF. The CDR3 DNA reads as TGTGCCAGCAGTTTACCCCAACGGGGCGACATTCAGTACTTC. The chain uses TRBV28 and TRBJ2-4; the D call may be TRBD1 or TRBD2 (5 bases each). Germline V gene lookup returns CDR1 MDHEN and CDR2 SYDVKM. This CDR3 spans 14 amino acids. V was pared by 2 bases and J by 8 bases, with 13 bases between.

V usage is TRBV29-1 and J usage is TRBJ2-7; D is perhaps TRBD1 (5 bases). The CDR3 covers 13 residues. CDR1 SQVTM and CDR2 ANQGSEA come from the germline V gene. Trimming cost V 4 bases and J 7 bases, with 17 bases left between them. CDR3 protein: CSVAADTLREQYF. The CDR3 nucleotides are TGCAGCGTTGCGGCGGACACTTTGAGGGAGCAGTACTTC.

This clonotype was observed a handful of times. The chain couples TRBV29-1 to TRBJ1-2, with 9 bases matching TRBD1. The germline V gene encodes CDR1 SQVTM and CDR2 ANQGSEA. This CDR3 comprises 15 residues. The V segment lost 0 bases and the J segment 0 bases; nucleotides outside the gene matches: 2. The CDR3 reads CSVEDGDRANYGYTF. The CDR3 DNA sequence: TGCAGCGTTGAAGATGGGGACAGGGCTAACTATGGCTACACCTTC.

This clonotype was observed a handful of times. The chain is built from TRBV3-1 and TRBJ2-5; D not resolved. Trimming removed 1 base at V and 5 bases at J, with 14 bases between. Per germline, CDR1 LGHDT and CDR2 YNNKEL (reference sequence). The CDR3 consists of 15 residues. CDR3 nucleotides: TGTGCCAGCAGCCAAGGACATCCTCTACAGGAGACCCAGTACTTC. Amino acids: CASSQGHPLQETQYF.

The chain joins TRBV29-1 to TRBJ1-2; 10 bases match TRBD1. This CDR3 comprises 15 residues. Germline values: CDR1 SQVTM, CDR2 ANQGSEA. Unmatched junction bases numbered 9, after V lost 6 bases and J lost 2 bases. CDR3 amino acids: CSVKLGTGVNYGYTF. The CDR3 DNA is TGCAGCGTCAAACTGGGGACAGGGGTGAACTATGGCTACACCTTC.

This clonotype was detected ten times or more. This chain joins TRBV12-3 or TRBV12-4 and TRBJ1-4; 10 positions agree with TRBD1. This CDR3 comprises 16 residues. The J segment lost 1 base and the V segment lost 5 bases, leaving 4 bases of the junction unmatched. The CDR3 DNA reads as TGTGCCAGCAGTCGGGACAGGGGTGGAACTAATGAAAAACTGTTTTTT. The encoded protein is CASSRDRGGTNEKLFF.

The chain has TRBV6-6 and TRBJ2-5; 10 nucleotides match TRBD2. In germline, CDR1 is MNHNY, CDR2 SVGAGI (reference sequence). The CDR3 consists of 16 residues. V lost 4 bases to trimming and J lost 11 bases; unmatched junction nucleotides: 16. CDR3 in amino acids: CASSFPIAGGPNEQYF. CDR3 in DNA: TGTGCCAGCAGTTTCCCAATAGCGGGGGGCCCTAATGAGCAGTACTTC.

The rearrangement uses TRBV12-3 or TRBV12-4 and TRBJ2-4; the D call may be TRBD1 or TRBD2 (5 bases each). Near its end, the DNA agrees better with TRBJ2-7, so the J call may be wrong. The CDR3 contains 10 residues. The CDR3 coding sequence is TGTGCCGGCAAGGGACGCGAGCAGTACTTC. Translating it yields CAGKGREQYF.

In this sample, this clonotype turned up a few times. The J gene is TRBJ2-7, the V gene TRBV20-1, with TRBD1 as a possible D gene (6 bases). Germline assignment: CDR1 DFQATT and CDR2 SNEGSKA (reference sequence). This CDR3 is 14 amino acids long. V was pared by 3 bases and J by 0 bases, with 12 bases between. CDR3 loop: CSARSNRASYEQYF. The CDR3 coding sequence is TGCAGTGCTAGGTCGAACAGGGCCTCCTACGAGCAGTACTTC.

The rearrangement uses TRBV2 and TRBJ1-2; 7 nucleotides agree with TRBD1. With 3 bases clipped from V and 5 bases from J, the junction kept 18 bases outside the gene matches. The CDR3 is 18 amino acids. Looked up from germline, CDR1 is SNHLY and CDR2 is FYNNEI. CDR3 DNA sequence: TGTGCCAGCAGTGATGGGGGATGGTTGGACAGGCTAGGTTATGGCTACACCTTC. Translating gives CASSDGGWLDRLGYGYTF. The full variable domain, in which reference TRBV2 and TRBJ1-2 provide the parts outside the CDR3, is EPEVTQTPSHQVTQMGQEVILRCVPISNHLYFYWYRQILGQKVEFLVSFYNNEISEKSEIFDDQFSVERPDGSNFTLKIRSTKLEDSAMYFCASSDGGWLDRLGYGYTFGSGTRLTVV.